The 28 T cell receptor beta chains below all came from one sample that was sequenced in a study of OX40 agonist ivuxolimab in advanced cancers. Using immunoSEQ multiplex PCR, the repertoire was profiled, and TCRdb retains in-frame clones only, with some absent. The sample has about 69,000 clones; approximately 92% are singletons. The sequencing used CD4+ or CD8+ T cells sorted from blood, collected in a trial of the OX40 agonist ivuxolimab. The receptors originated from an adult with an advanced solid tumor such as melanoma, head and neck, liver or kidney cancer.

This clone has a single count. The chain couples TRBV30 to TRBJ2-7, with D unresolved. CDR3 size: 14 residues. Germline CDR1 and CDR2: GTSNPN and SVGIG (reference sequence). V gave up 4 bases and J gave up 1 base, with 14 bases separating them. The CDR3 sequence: CAWNIKERSYEQYF. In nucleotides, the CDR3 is TGTGCCTGGAACATTAAGGAGCGATCCTACGAGCAGTACTTC.

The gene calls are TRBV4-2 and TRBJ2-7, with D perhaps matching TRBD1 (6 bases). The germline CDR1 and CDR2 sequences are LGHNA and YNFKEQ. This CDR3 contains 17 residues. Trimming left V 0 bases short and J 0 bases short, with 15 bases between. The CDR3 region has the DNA TGTGCCAGCAGCCAAGAACCACAGGGAGTTACCTCCTACGAGCAGTACTTC. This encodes CASSQEPQGVTSYEQYF.

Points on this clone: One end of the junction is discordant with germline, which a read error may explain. The CDR3 coding sequence is TGTGCCAGCAGCTGGGACAGGACGAACGCCGGGGAGCTGTTTTTT. This gives the protein CASSWDRTNAGELFF. The J gene is TRBJ2-2, the V gene TRBV7-9; 8 nucleotides line up with TRBD1. The CDR3 runs 15 residues. The germline V gene has CDR1 SEHNR and CDR2 FQNEAQ (reference sequence).

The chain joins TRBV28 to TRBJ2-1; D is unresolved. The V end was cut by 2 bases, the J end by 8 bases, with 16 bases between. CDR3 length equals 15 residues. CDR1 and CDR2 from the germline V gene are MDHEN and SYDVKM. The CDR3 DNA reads TGTGCCAGCAGTTTACCCGATGTCCATGGGCATGAGCAGTTCTTC. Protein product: CASSLPDVHGHEQFF.

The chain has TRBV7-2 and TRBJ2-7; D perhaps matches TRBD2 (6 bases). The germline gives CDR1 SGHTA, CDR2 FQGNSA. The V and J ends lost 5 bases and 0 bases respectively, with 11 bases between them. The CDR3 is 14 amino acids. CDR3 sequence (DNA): TGTGCCAGCAGCCAGGGACTTGGCTCCTACGAGCAGTACTTC. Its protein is CASSQGLGSYEQYF.

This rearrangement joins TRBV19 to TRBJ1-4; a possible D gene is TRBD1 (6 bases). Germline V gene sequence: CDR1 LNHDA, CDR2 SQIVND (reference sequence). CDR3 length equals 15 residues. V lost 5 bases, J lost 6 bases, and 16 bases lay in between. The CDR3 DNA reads TGTGCCAGTAGTCCCCGGACAGTCTCCTATGAAAAACTGTTTTTT. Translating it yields CASSPRTVSYEKLFF.

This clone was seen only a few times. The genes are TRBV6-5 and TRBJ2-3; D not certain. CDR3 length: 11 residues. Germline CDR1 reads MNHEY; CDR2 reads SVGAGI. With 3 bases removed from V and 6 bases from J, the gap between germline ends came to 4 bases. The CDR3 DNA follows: TGTGCCAGCAGTTATGGCGATACGCAGTATTTT. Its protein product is CASSYGDTQYF.

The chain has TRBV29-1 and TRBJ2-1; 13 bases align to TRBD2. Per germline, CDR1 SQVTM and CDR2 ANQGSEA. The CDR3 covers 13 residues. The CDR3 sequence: CSGLAGEGNEQFF. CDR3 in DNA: TGCAGTGGACTAGCGGGAGAGGGAAATGAGCAGTTCTTC.

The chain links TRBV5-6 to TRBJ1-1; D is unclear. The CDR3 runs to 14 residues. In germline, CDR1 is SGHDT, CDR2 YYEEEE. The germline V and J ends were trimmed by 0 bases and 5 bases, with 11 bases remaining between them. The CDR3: CASSLAPQRTEAFF. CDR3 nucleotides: TGTGCCAGCAGCTTGGCCCCGCAGAGGACTGAAGCTTTCTTT.

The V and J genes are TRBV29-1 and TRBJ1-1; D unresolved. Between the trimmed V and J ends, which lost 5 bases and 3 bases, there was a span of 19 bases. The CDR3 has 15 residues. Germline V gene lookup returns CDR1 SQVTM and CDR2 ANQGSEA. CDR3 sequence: CSVLSGPGEHTEAFF. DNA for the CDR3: TGCAGCGTTTTATCGGGCCCAGGTGAGCACACTGAAGCTTTCTTT.

DNA for the CDR3: TGCGCCAGCAGCCAGGAGACTAGCGGGAGATATGAGCAGTTCTTC. Translated: CASSQETSGRYEQFF. The rearrangement links TRBV4-3 to TRBJ2-1, with TRBD2 identical over 12 bases. CDR1 and CDR2 from the germline V gene are LGHNA and YSLEER. With V trimmed by 3 bases and J by 8 bases, 5 bases remained unmatched. The CDR3 covers 15 residues.

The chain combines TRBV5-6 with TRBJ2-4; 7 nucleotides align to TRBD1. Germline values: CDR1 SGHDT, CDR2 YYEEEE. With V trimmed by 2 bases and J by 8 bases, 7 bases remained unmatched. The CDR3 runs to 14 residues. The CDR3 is CASSFRDSRDIQYF. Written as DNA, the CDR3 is TGTGCCAGCAGCTTCAGGGACAGTAGGGACATTCAGTACTTC.

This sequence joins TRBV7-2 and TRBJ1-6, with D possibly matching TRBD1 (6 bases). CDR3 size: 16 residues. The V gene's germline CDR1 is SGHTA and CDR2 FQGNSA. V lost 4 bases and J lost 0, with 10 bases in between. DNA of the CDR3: TGTGCCAGCAGCTCCACAGGGTTCTCCTATAATTCACCCCTCCACTTT. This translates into CASSSTGFSYNSPLHF.

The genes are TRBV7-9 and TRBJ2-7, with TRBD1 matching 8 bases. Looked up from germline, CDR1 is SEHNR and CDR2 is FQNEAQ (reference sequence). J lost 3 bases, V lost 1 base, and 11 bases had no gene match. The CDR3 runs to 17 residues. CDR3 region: CASSLVRARDRYYEQYF. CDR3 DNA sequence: TGTGCCAGCAGCTTAGTCCGAGCGAGGGACAGGTACTACGAGCAGTACTTC.

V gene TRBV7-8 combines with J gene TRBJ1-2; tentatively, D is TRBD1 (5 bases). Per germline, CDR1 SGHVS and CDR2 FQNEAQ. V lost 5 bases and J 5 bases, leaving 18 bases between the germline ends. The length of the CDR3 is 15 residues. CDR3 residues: CASSPRAGRAYGYTF. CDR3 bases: TGTGCCAGCAGCCCCCGTGCCGGCAGGGCGTATGGCTACACCTTC.

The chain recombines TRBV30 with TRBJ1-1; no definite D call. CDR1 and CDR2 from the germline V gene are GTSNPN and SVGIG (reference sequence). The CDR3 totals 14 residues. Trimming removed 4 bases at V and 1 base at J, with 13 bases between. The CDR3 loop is CAWNTALTNTEAFF. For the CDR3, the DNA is TGTGCCTGGAATACAGCGTTAACGAACACTGAAGCTTTCTTT. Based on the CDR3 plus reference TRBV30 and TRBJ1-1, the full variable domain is SQTIHQWPATLVQPVGSPLSLECTVEGTSNPNLYWYRQAAGRGLQLLFYSVGIGQISSEVPQNLSASRPQDRQFILSSKKLLLSDSGFYLCAWNTALTNTEAFFGQGTRLTVV.

The CDR3 reads CAWNAIGGSNEKLFF. The CDR3 DNA reads TGTGCCTGGAACGCTATCGGGGGAAGCAATGAAAAACTGTTTTTT. The chain combines TRBV30 with TRBJ1-4; D perhaps matches TRBD1 (5 bases). This CDR3 comprises 15 residues. The V gene lost 4 bases and the J gene lost 5 bases, with 17 bases spanning the gap. Germline V gene lookup returns CDR1 GTSNPN and CDR2 SVGIG (reference sequence).

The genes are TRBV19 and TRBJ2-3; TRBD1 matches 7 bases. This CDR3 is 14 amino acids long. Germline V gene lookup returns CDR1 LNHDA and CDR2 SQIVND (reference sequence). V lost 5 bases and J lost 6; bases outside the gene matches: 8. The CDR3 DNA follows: TGTGCCAGTAGTTTGCGACAGGGTAAGGATACGCAGTATTTT. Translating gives CASSLRQGKDTQYF.

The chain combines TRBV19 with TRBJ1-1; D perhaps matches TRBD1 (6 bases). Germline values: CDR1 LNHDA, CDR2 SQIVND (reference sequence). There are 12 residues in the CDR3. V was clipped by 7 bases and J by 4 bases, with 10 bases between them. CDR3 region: CASNTGSTEAFF. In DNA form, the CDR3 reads TGTGCCAGTAATACAGGGTCCACTGAAGCTTTCTTT.

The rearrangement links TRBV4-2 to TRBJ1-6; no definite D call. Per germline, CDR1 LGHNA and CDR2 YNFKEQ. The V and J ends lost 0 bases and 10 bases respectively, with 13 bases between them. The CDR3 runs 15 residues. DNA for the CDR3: TGTGCCAGCAGCCAAGAAGAGACACTGATCTCACCCCTCCACTTT. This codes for CASSQEETLISPLHF.

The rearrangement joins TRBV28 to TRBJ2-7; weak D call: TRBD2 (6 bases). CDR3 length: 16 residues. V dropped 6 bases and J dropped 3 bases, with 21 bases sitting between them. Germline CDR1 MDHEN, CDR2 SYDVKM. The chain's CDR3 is CASSKRPPGLFYEQYF. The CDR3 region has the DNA TGTGCCAGCAGCAAGAGACCTCCGGGACTCTTCTACGAGCAGTACTTC.

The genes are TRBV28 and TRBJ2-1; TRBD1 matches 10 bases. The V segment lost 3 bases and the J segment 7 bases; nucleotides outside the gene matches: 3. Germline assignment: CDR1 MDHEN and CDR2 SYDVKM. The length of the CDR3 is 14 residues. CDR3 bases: TGTGCCAGCAGTTTGCCGGGACAGGGGAATGAGCAGTTCTTC. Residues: CASSLPGQGNEQFF.

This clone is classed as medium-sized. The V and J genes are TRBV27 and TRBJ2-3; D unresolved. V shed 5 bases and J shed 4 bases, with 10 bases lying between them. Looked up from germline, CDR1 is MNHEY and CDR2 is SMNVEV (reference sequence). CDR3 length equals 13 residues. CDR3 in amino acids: CASSTNYPDTQYF. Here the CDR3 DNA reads TGTGCCAGCAGTACGAATTACCCAGATACGCAGTATTTT.

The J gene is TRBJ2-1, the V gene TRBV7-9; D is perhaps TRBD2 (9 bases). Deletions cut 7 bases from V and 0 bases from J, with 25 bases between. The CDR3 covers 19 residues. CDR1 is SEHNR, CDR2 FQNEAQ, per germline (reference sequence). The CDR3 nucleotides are TGTGCCAGCATAGGAGCGGGAGGACAGGGAGCCCGCTCCTACAATGAGCAGTTCTTC. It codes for CASIGAGGQGARSYNEQFF.

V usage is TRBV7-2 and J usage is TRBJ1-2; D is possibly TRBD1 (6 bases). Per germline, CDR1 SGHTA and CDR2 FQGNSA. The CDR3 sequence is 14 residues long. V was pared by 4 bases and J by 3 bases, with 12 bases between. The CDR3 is CASSSGTPHYGYTF. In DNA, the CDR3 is TGTGCCAGCAGCTCCGGGACACCACACTATGGCTACACCTTC.

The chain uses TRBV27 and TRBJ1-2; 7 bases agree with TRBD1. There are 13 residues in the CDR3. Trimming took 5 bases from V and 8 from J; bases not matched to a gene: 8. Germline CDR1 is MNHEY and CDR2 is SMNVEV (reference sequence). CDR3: CASSPHRGGGYTF. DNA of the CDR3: TGTGCCAGCAGTCCCCACAGGGGCGGCGGCTACACCTTC.

The CDR3 bases are TGTGCCAGCACCCGAATGGGGGGATTTTACGAGCAGTACTTC. Protein sequence: CASTRMGGFYEQYF. The rearrangement joins TRBV28 to TRBJ2-7, with TRBD2 as a possible D gene (6 bases). Germline-derived CDR1 and CDR2 are MDHEN and SYDVKM. The CDR3 spans 14 residues. With 7 bases removed from V and 4 bases from J, the gap between germline ends came to 17 bases.

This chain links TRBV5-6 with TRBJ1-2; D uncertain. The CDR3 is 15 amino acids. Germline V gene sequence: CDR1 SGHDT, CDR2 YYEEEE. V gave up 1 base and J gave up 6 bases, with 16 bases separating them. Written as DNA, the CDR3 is TGTGCCAGCAGCTTGCCAGGTGGAAGCATCGATGGCTACACCTTC. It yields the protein CASSLPGGSIDGYTF.